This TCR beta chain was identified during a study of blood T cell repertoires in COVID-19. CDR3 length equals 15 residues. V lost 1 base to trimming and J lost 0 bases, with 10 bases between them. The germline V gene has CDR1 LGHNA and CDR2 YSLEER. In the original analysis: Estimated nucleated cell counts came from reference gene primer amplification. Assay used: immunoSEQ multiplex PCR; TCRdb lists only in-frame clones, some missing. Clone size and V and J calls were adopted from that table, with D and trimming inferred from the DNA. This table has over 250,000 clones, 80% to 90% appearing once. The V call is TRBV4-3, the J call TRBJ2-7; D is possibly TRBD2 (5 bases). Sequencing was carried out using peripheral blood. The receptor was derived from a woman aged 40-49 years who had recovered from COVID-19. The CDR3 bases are TGCGCCAGCAGCCAAGTCCAGGACTCCTCCTACGAGCAGTACTTC. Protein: CASSQVQDSSYEQYF.